This T cell receptor (beta chain) emerged from a study of cytomegalovirus exposure and HLA in healthy donors. Between the trimmed V and J ends, which lost 3 bases and 4 bases, there was a span of 15 bases. This CDR3 has 16 residues. Germline V CDR1 and CDR2: LGHNA, YNFKEQ. Use of 60 Vbeta and 13 Jbeta primers characterized the PCR. Here immunoSEQ multiplex PCR was the method, and the copy in TCRdb shows in-frame clones only, minus some. The sample contains some 150,000 clones, about 80% of which appear only once. Sequenced material: PBMCs. The rearrangement uses TRBV4-2 and TRBJ1-4; D gene unclear. This receptor was obtained from a woman aged 50 to 65 in good health and CMV-seronegative. The CDR3 loop reads CASSQSLPLINEKLFF. The DNA of the CDR3 is TGTGCCAGCAGCCAGTCCCTCCCACTGATTAATGAAAAACTGTTTTTT.